Following are 20 T cell receptor beta chains from one sample sequenced in a study of cytomegalovirus exposure and HLA in healthy donors. Researchers ran the PCR with 60 Vbeta and 13 Jbeta primers. Generated by immunoSEQ multiplex PCR, the TCRdb table keeps only in-frame clones and is missing some. The data show some 120,000 clones, 79% seen once. The sequencing sample was made of PBMCs. Every receptor here comes from a man between 18 and 29 years old in good health and CMV-seronegative.

V usage is TRBV5-1 and J usage is TRBJ1-4; D call uncertain. Germline V lookup: CDR1 SGHRS, CDR2 YFSETQ. CDR3 length: 19 residues. The V gene lost 1 base and the J gene lost 8 bases, with 27 bases spanning the gap. The CDR3 here is CASSLRFEGRGDVGEKLFF. The CDR3 nucleotides read TGCGCCAGCAGCTTGAGATTTGAGGGCCGAGGAGATGTAGGGGAAAAACTGTTTTTT.

Regarding this clone: The sample holds other DNA sequences that translate to the same CDR3. This chain links TRBV6-5 with TRBJ1-2, with D hard to call. V was clipped by 0 bases and J by 4 bases, with 6 bases between them. CDR1 is MNHEY, CDR2 SVGAGI, per germline. The CDR3 has 13 amino acids. CDR3 amino acids: CASSYSASYGYTF. The DNA of the CDR3 is TGTGCCAGCAGTTACTCGGCTAGCTATGGCTACACCTTC.

In this sample, this clone turned up a few times. The rearrangement joins TRBV5-1 to TRBJ1-1; 8 nucleotides agree with TRBD1. The junction had 12 bases not matched to a gene; V was cut back by 4 bases and J by 4 bases. Germline V lookup: CDR1 SGHRS, CDR2 YFSETQ. The CDR3 length is 16 residues. CDR3 region: CASSERRQGQVTEAFF. The CDR3 region has the DNA TGCGCCAGCAGCGAGCGACGACAGGGGCAAGTCACTGAAGCTTTCTTT.

This sequence joins TRBV7-6 and TRBJ2-5, with 12 bases that match TRBD2. Germline values: CDR1 SGHVS, CDR2 FNYEAQ. V shed 5 bases, J shed 4 bases, and the junction held 8 bases outside the gene matches. The CDR3 is 16 residues long. DNA of the CDR3: TGTGCCAGCAGCCTACGACTAGCGGGAGATATAGAGACCCAGTACTTC. It yields the protein CASSLRLAGDIETQYF.

The chain has TRBV10-3 and TRBJ1-4; D is possibly TRBD1 (5 bases). The V end lost 4 bases, the J end lost 0 bases, and 12 bases lay between the germline ends. The CDR3 sequence is 16 residues long. The germline gives CDR1 ENHRY, CDR2 SYGVKD. CDR3 sequence: CAISGVQGATNEKLFF. The DNA of the CDR3 is TGTGCCATCAGTGGGGTTCAGGGTGCAACTAATGAAAAACTGTTTTTT.

The chain is built from TRBV9 and TRBJ2-7; the match to TRBD1 covers 7 bases. The V gene end was trimmed by 3 bases and the J gene end by 5 bases; junction bases not matched to a gene: 11. Germline loops: CDR1 SGDLS, CDR2 YYNGEE. The CDR3 has 15 amino acids. The CDR3 region is CASSAATGPRNEQYF. The CDR3 DNA follows: TGTGCCAGCAGCGCGGCGACAGGGCCGCGAAACGAGCAGTACTTC.

This rearrangement joins TRBV30 to TRBJ2-7; TRBD1 matches at 7 bases. Germline V gene sequence: CDR1 GTSNPN, CDR2 SVGIG (reference sequence). The CDR3 extends over 14 amino acids. V shed 6 bases, J shed 1 base, and the junction held 9 bases outside the gene matches. The chain's CDR3 is CACTGKGASYEQYV. The CDR3 DNA sequence: TGTGCCTGTACGGGAAAGGGGGCGTCCTACGAGCAGTACGTC.

V and J are TRBV2 and TRBJ2-3; the match to TRBD2 covers 9 bases. The CDR3 length is 15 residues. The junction had 9 bases not matched to a gene; V was cut back by 8 bases and J by 3 bases. CDR1 is SNHLY and CDR2 is FYNNEI in the germline V gene. This chain's CDR3 is CASLETSGGTDTQYF. For the CDR3, the DNA is TGTGCCAGCTTAGAGACTAGCGGCGGGACAGATACGCAGTATTTT.

J is TRBJ2-5 and V is TRBV7-8; TRBD1 aligns across 8 bases. The CDR3 spans 15 residues. CDR1 and CDR2 (germline): SGHVS, FQNEAQ. J gave up 5 bases and V 2 bases, and 7 bases lay outside the gene matches. This CDR3 reads CASSLLRTGMETQYF. CDR3 bases: TGTGCCAGCAGCTTACTCCGGACAGGGATGGAGACCCAGTACTTC.

The chain uses TRBV5-1 and TRBJ1-1; no definite D call. The germline V and J ends were trimmed by 1 base and 1 base, with 11 bases remaining between them. This CDR3 region has 15 residues. CDR1 and CDR2 from the germline V gene are SGHRS and YFSETQ. CDR3 sequence: CASSLLGGGNTEAFF. The CDR3, as DNA: TGCGCCAGCAGCTTGTTGGGAGGAGGGAACACTGAAGCTTTCTTT.

The chain joins TRBV7-8 to TRBJ2-2; D remains unclear. The CDR3 covers 15 residues. Germline assignment: CDR1 SGHVS and CDR2 FQNEAQ. The V and J ends lost 5 bases and 4 bases respectively, with 14 bases between them. The CDR3, as DNA: TGTGCCAGCAGCCCCCTAATTGGTGTCACCGGGGAGCTGTTTTTT. Translation: CASSPLIGVTGELFF. The whole variable domain, remainder taken from reference TRBV7-8 and TRBJ2-2, is GAGVSQSPRYKVAKRGQDVALRCDPISGHVSLFWYQQALGQGPEFLTYFQNEAQLDKSGLPSDRFFAERPEGSVSTLKIQRTQQEDSAVYLCASSPLIGVTGELFFGEGSRLTVL.

This chain links TRBV9 with TRBJ2-2, with 12 bases aligning to TRBD2. V trimming: 3 bases; J trimming: 4 bases; junction bases outside the gene matches: 7. The CDR3 consists of 17 residues. CDR1 is SGDLS and CDR2 is YYNGEE in the germline V gene. CDR3 nucleotide sequence: TGTGCCAGCAGCGACAGACTAGCGGGAGCCCCCACCGGGGAGCTGTTTTTT. It yields the protein CASSDRLAGAPTGELFF.

The V call is TRBV18, the J call TRBJ2-2; D is undetermined. The CDR3 length is 15 residues. V was shortened by 0 bases and J by 2 bases, with 7 bases between the two germline ends. Germline CDR1 is KGHSH and CDR2 is LQKENI. CDR3 protein: CASSPPQQNTGELFF. The CDR3 bases are TGTGCCAGCTCACCACCGCAACAAAACACCGGGGAGCTGTTTTTT.

The CDR3 DNA follows: TGTGCCAGCAGCCTCATATTAGCGTCAGATTACAATGAGCAGTTCTTC. This translates into CASSLILASDYNEQFF. The rearrangement links TRBV28 to TRBJ2-1; a weak D match, TRBD2 (5 bases). V lost 6 bases to trimming and J lost 4 bases, with 19 bases between them. This CDR3 region has 16 residues. Germline V gene data show CDR1 as MDHEN and CDR2 as SYDVKM.

This clone appeared a few times. V is TRBV4-1 and J is TRBJ1-1; D unclear. CDR1 and CDR2 from the germline V gene are MGHRA and YSYEKL. The CDR3 covers 12 residues. V lost 6 bases and J 4 bases, leaving 9 bases between the germline ends. CDR3 residues: CASSSSGTEAFF. In DNA, the CDR3 is TGCGCCAGCAGTTCATCGGGCACTGAAGCTTTCTTT.

The chain recombines TRBV19 with TRBJ2-3; 11 bases agree with TRBD2. The CDR3 is 17 residues long. Losses at the gene ends were 7 bases for V and 1 base for J; bases not matched to a gene: 10. CDR1 and CDR2 from the germline V gene are LNHDA and SQIVND (reference sequence). The chain's CDR3 is CASKRTGTSGGTDTQYF. The DNA for the CDR3 is TGTGCCAGTAAACGGACCGGGACTAGCGGAGGCACAGATACGCAGTATTTT.

This clone was observed a few times. The gene calls are TRBV11-2 and TRBJ2-2; TRBD2 agrees at 8 bases. This CDR3 contains 15 residues. The germline gives CDR1 SGHAT, CDR2 FQNNGV. The V gene end was trimmed by 5 bases and the J gene end by 5 bases; junction bases not matched to a gene: 7. The CDR3 region is CASSPGGGGTGELFF. The CDR3 nucleotides are TGTGCCAGCAGCCCCGGGGGGGGTGGGACCGGGGAGCTGTTTTTT.

The chain has TRBV11-2 and TRBJ2-7; 8 bases map to TRBD1. The junction had 6 bases not matched to a gene; V was cut back by 1 base and J by 4 bases. Germline assignment: CDR1 SGHAT and CDR2 FQNNGV. This CDR3 is built from 15 residues. This chain's CDR3 is CASSLVQGARYEQYF. The CDR3 coding sequence is TGTGCCAGCAGCTTAGTTCAGGGGGCGCGTTACGAGCAGTACTTC.

Of note for this clone: The sample carries other DNA sequences with the same CDR3. The V call is TRBV6-1, the J call TRBJ2-5; 9 bases line up with TRBD2. The CDR3 length is 15 residues. The junction had 6 bases not matched to a gene; V was cut back by 6 bases and J by 1 base. Per germline, CDR1 MNHNS and CDR2 SASEGT. The CDR3 nucleotides read TGTGCCAGCAGCGGACTAGCGCGCTCCCAAGAGACCCAGTACTTC. As protein: CASSGLARSQETQYF.

V gene TRBV4-1 combines with J gene TRBJ1-2; 8 nucleotides line up with TRBD1. After removal of 6 bases from V and 7 bases from J, the junction contained 13 bases not matched to a gene. The CDR3 has 15 amino acids. Germline CDR1 reads MGHRA; CDR2 reads YSYEKL. Here the CDR3 reads CASREITGTGFGYTF. The CDR3 bases are TGCGCCAGCAGAGAAATTACCGGGACAGGTTTTGGCTACACCTTC.